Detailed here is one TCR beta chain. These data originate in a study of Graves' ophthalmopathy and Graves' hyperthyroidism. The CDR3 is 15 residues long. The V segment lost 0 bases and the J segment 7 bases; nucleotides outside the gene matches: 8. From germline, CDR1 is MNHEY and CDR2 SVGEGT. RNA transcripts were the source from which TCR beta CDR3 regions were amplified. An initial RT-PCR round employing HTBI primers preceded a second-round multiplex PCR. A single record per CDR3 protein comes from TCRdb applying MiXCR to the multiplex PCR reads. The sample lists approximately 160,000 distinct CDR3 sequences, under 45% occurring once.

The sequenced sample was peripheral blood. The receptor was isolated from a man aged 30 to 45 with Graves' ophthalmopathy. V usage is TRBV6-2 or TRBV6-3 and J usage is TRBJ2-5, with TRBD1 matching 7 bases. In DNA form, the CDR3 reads TGTGCCAGCAGTTACTCGACAGGGAAAGTTGGGACCCAGTACTTC. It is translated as CASSYSTGKVGTQYF.